This is a list of T cell receptor beta chains from one sample in a study of blood T cell repertoires in COVID-19. TCRdb's copy holds only in-frame clones and misses some; the assay was immunoSEQ multiplex PCR. Among more than 85,000 clones, 75% to 90% were seen once, and the ten largest hold 38%. Material for sequencing was peripheral blood. Source of these receptors: an elderly man with acute or convalescent COVID-19. CDR3s include the opening cysteine and the closing phenylalanine or tryptophan. D genes are given only for firm matches. Rows may omit the clone size; those that give it use once, few, many or a size class.

v_call,d_call,j_call,clone_size,cdr3_nt,cdr3_aa
TRBV6-2/TRBV6-3,-,TRBJ2-1,once,TGTGCCAGCAGTAACCCTACTCCTACCTACAATGAGCAGTTCTTC,CASSNPTPTYNEQFF
TRBV18,-,TRBJ2-5,-,TGTGCCAGCTCCCGCGGCTACCAAGAGACCCAGTACTTC,CASSRGYQETQYF
TRBV7-2,TRBD2,TRBJ2-1,-,TGTGCCAGCAGCTCCGGACTAGCGGGGGCGACGTTAGATGAGCAGTTCTTC,CASSSGLAGATLDEQFF
TRBV15,-,TRBJ1-2,-,TGTGCCACCAGCAACGATCAGAGCGGCTATGGCTACACCTTC,CATSNDQSGYGYTF
TRBV4-2,-,TRBJ2-7,once,TGTGCCAGCAGCCTCATAGCGGAGAGCTCCTACGAGCAGTACTTC,CASSLIAESSYEQYF
TRBV20-1,TRBD1,TRBJ1-6,-,TGCAGTGCTAGTCCCGGACAGGGAGTTAATTCACCCCTCCACTTT,CSASPGQGVNSPLHF
TRBV5-4,TRBD2,TRBJ2-1,-,TGTGCCAGCAGCTTGGAACTAGCGGGTATTAATGAGCAGTTCTTC,CASSLELAGINEQFF
TRBV9,TRBD1,TRBJ2-5,-,TGTGCCAGCAGCGTAGGCGGACAGGGGGGAGAGACCCAGTACTTC,CASSVGGQGGETQYF
TRBV5-1,-,TRBJ2-7,-,TGCGCCAGCAGCTACTCACAGTCCTACGAGCAGTACTTC,CASSYSQSYEQYF
TRBV5-4,-,TRBJ2-6,-,TGTGCCAGCCAGAAGGGGTCCAGCTCTGGGGCCAACGTCCTGACTTTC,CASQKGSSSGANVLTF
TRBV5-4,-,TRBJ1-1,-,TGTGCCAGCAGCTTTGACCCAGGGAGGACTGAAGCTTTCTTT,CASSFDPGRTEAFF
TRBV25-1,-,TRBJ2-1,-,TGTGCCAGCAGCTCCACTTGGAGCTCCTACAATGAGCAGTTCTTC,CASSSTWSSYNEQFF
TRBV19,-,TRBJ1-5,-,TGTGCCAGTAACAAAAGCGGGCGGAGCAATCAGCCCCAGCATTTT,CASNKSGRSNQPQHF
TRBV6-5,-,TRBJ1-1,-,TGTGCCAGCAGGACGGGGGGGTCTGAAGCTTTCTTT,CASRTGGSEAFF
TRBV5-5,-,TRBJ1-1,-,TGTGCCAGCAGCTGGAGGTGGGGCACTGAAGCTTTCTTT,CASSWRWGTEAFF
TRBV11-2,-,TRBJ2-1,-,TGTGCCAGCAGCTTTCCAGTGTTAAATGAGCAGTTCTTC,CASSFPVLNEQFF
TRBV7-9,TRBD2,TRBJ2-7,many,TGTGCCAGCAGCTTAGCGAACAGCGGGAGGACCGCCTACGAGCAGTACTTC,CASSLANSGRTAYEQYF
TRBV5-5,TRBD1,TRBJ1-1,-,TGTGCCAGCAACCTTAGTCCTGGGACAGGGAACGCTTTCTTT,CASNLSPGTGNAFF
TRBV30,TRBD1,TRBJ2-2,-,TGTGCCTGGAGTGTTGACCCTCAGGGGGCGACCACCGGGGAGCTGTTTTTT,CAWSVDPQGATTGELFF
TRBV29-1,-,TRBJ1-3,-,TGCAGCGCAGGGTCGGGAGGAAACACCATATATTTT,CSAGSGGNTIYF
TRBV5-4,-,TRBJ1-2,-,TGTGCCAGCAGCTTCGGAGGGTACGTTCGCTACACCTTC,CASSFGGYVRYTF
TRBV19,TRBD1,TRBJ1-1,-,TGTGCCAGTAGTATATTGGCCTGGGGGGACAGGGCGAACACTGAAGCTTTCTTT,CASSILAWGDRANTEAFF
TRBV6-1,-,TRBJ1-3,-,TGTGCCAGCACCGGAACGGGGGTTTCTGGAAACACCATATATTTT,CASTGTGVSGNTIYF
TRBV28,TRBD1,TRBJ2-2,-,TGTGCCAGCAGACCCGACGGACAGGGGGACACCGGGGAGCTGTTTTTT,CASRPDGQGDTGELFF
TRBV2,TRBD1,TRBJ2-3,-,TGTGCCAGTCGGACAGGGGGCGCAGATACGCAGTATTTT,CASRTGGADTQYF
TRBV30,-,TRBJ1-1,-,TGTGCCTGGAGTGCACAGAGTGAAGCTTTCTTT,CAWSAQSEAFF
TRBV5-1,-,TRBJ2-7,-,TGCGCCAGCAGCGGTACAGCATTCTCCTACGAGCAGTACTTC,CASSGTAFSYEQYF
TRBV6-2/TRBV6-3,TRBD2,TRBJ2-3,-,TGTGCCAGCAGTTTACAACTGACTAGCGGGGCAGATACGCAGTATTTT,CASSLQLTSGADTQYF
TRBV5-1,-,TRBJ2-1,-,TGCGCCAGCAGCTTGGAACGACTTCTCTACAATGAGCAGTTCTTC,CASSLERLLYNEQFF
TRBV7-9,TRBD2,TRBJ2-7,-,TGTGCCAGCAGCCCGGGGGGGACCTACGAGCAGTACTTC,CASSPGGTYEQYF
TRBV12-5,TRBD1,TRBJ2-2,once,TGTGCTAGTGGCGCGGGACAGGGGGCCTCCGGGGAGCTGTTTTTT,CASGAGQGASGELFF
TRBV9,-,TRBJ1-4,once,TGTGCCAGCAGCGCTCTCGCGGGGACGACTAATGAAAAACTGTTTTTT,CASSALAGTTNEKLFF
TRBV11-2,TRBD2,TRBJ2-5,-,TGTGCCAGCAGCATCGAGACTAGCGGACAAGAGACCCAGTACTTC,CASSIETSGQETQYF
TRBV6-5,-,TRBJ2-7,-,TGTGCCAGCAGTTACAGTGGCAGGGGTTACGAGCAGTACTTC,CASSYSGRGYEQYF
TRBV2,-,TRBJ1-2,few,TGTGCCAGCAGTGAATCGGTGGGCTTCTATGGCTACACCTTC,CASSESVGFYGYTF
TRBV14,TRBD2,TRBJ2-1,-,TGTGCCAGCAGCCCACAACTAGCGGGAGCCGGTGAGCAGTTCTTC,CASSPQLAGAGEQFF
TRBV29-1,-,TRBJ2-3,-,TGCAGCGTTGAGGGCCGGAGGGATTCCAACACAGATACGCAGTATTTT,CSVEGRRDSNTDTQYF
TRBV4-3,-,TRBJ2-3,-,TGCGCCAGCAGCCAAGATTATGATCCGAGCGGCACAGATACGCAGTATTTT,CASSQDYDPSGTDTQYF
TRBV28,TRBD1,TRBJ1-4,few,TGTGCCAGCAGCTCTGCAGGGACAGTGGATGAAAAACTGTTTTTT,CASSSAGTVDEKLFF
TRBV24-1,-,TRBJ2-5,-,TGTGCCACCAGTGATCTACAGTCCCAAGAGACCCAGTACTTC,CATSDLQSQETQYF
TRBV28,-,TRBJ2-7,-,TGTGCCAGCAGTTATGAGGACTACGAGCAGTACTTC,CASSYEDYEQYF
TRBV5-1,TRBD1,TRBJ2-3,once,TGCGCCAGCAGCTTGGAGGGACAGGGAGGAGGGGATACGCAGTATTTT,CASSLEGQGGGDTQYF
TRBV3-1/TRBV3-2,TRBD1,TRBJ1-2,few,TGTGCCAGCAGCCAAGTACAGGGGAGCCATGGCTACACCTTC,CASSQVQGSHGYTF
TRBV5-1,TRBD2,TRBJ2-1,-,TGCGCCAGCAGCTTGCGAATAGCGGGAGGGAGTGAGCAGTTCTTC,CASSLRIAGGSEQFF
TRBV24-1,-,TRBJ1-2,-,TGTGCCGTCTCCGAGGGTACAGGCTACACCTTC,CAVSEGTGYTF
TRBV4-1,TRBD1,TRBJ1-2,-,TGCGCCAGCAGCTCCCGACAGGGAGCTAACTATGGCTACACCTTC,CASSSRQGANYGYTF
TRBV6-5,-,TRBJ2-1,once,TGTGCCAGCAGTTACTCAACTACCTTGAGAGAGCAGTTCTTC,CASSYSTTLREQFF
TRBV30,-,TRBJ1-2,-,TGTGCCTGGAGCGCCCCCCCAGGGATTGGCTACACCTTC,CAWSAPPGIGYTF
TRBV6-5,-,TRBJ1-5,once,TGTGCCAGCAGTTACTCGACAGGTAATCAGCCCCAGCATTTT,CASSYSTGNQPQHF
TRBV3-1/TRBV3-2,TRBD1,TRBJ1-1,-,TGTGCCAGCAGCCATCCCGGAGTAAGGGACAGCAGAGGAGCTTTCTTT,CASSHPGVRDSRGAFF
TRBV6-5,-,TRBJ1-2,-,TGTGCCAGCAGTTACCGGACAGTTCCTCGTGGCTACACCTTC,CASSYRTVPRGYTF
TRBV27,TRBD1,TRBJ1-1,once,TGTGCCACTGGGACAGGGGGCCTATGGGGAGAAGCTTTCTTT,CATGTGGLWGEAFF
TRBV21-1,-,TRBJ2-3,-,TGTGCCAGCAGCAAAGTGGCCGCGGCCGGGACAGATACGCAGTATTTT,CASSKVAAAGTDTQYF
TRBV3-1/TRBV3-2,TRBD2,TRBJ2-3,-,TGTGCCAGCAGGGCTAGCGGGACGAGCACAGATACGCAGTATTTT,CASRASGTSTDTQYF
TRBV27,TRBD1,TRBJ2-2,-,TGTGCCAGCAGTCCAAGGACAGGGCTTATTGCTTACACCGGGGAGCTGTTTTTT,CASSPRTGLIAYTGELFF
TRBV18,TRBD1,TRBJ1-3,-,TGTGCCAGCTCACCAGCGACAGGGGGCACGAGCTCTGGAAACACCATATATTTT,CASSPATGGTSSGNTIYF
TRBV2,TRBD1,TRBJ1-3,-,TGTGCCAGCAGCGCCGGGACAGCTGGCTCTGGAAACACCATATATTTT,CASSAGTAGSGNTIYF
TRBV12-5,-,TRBJ1-1,-,TGTGCTAGTGGTTTGGGGACAAGCACTGAAGCTTTCTTT,CASGLGTSTEAFF